This is a list of T cell receptor beta chains from one sample in a study of PD-1 blockade in mismatch repair-deficient tumors. Profiled with immunoSEQ multiplex PCR; TCRdb holds only in-frame clones, not every one. The sample comprises roughly 40,000 clones, 85% of which are singletons, and roughly 4% rests with the top ten. The material sequenced was peripheral blood, taken around 76 weeks after starting pembrolizumab. The receptors come from an adult with mismatch repair-deficient cancer. The CDR3 runs from the conserved cysteine through the conserved F or W. Each record gives: clone size, D gene, J gene, V gene, CDR3 protein, CDR3 DNA. A D gene is named only where the DNA matches it firmly. Clone sizes are given selectively: once, few, many, or a class where the clone is expanded.

abundance: NA; d_gene: TRBD2; j_gene: TRBJ2-1; v_gene: TRBV5-1; CDR3aa: CASNLLAGDSHNEQFF; CDR3nt: TGCGCCAGCAACTTACTAGCGGGAGATTCCCACAATGAGCAGTTCTTC
abundance: NA; d_gene: TRBD2; j_gene: TRBJ2-7; v_gene: TRBV7-8; CDR3aa: CASSPGTAGESYEQYF; CDR3nt: TGTGCCAGCAGTCCTGGAACTGCGGGAGAGTCCTACGAGCAGTACTTC
abundance: NA; d_gene: NA; j_gene: TRBJ2-3; v_gene: TRBV7-2; CDR3aa: CASSLFSDTQYF; CDR3nt: TGTGCCAGCAGCTTATTTTCAGATACGCAGTATTTT
abundance: NA; d_gene: NA; j_gene: TRBJ2-7; v_gene: TRBV2; CDR3aa: CARGRGVSYEQYF; CDR3nt: TGCGCCCGGGGGAGAGGGGTCTCCTACGAGCAGTACTTC
abundance: NA; d_gene: NA; j_gene: TRBJ2-7; v_gene: TRBV7-8; CDR3aa: CASSLGTGVYEQYF; CDR3nt: TGTGCCAGCAGCTTAGGTACGGGAGTGTACGAGCAGTACTTC
abundance: NA; d_gene: NA; j_gene: TRBJ1-2; v_gene: TRBV5-4; CDR3aa: CASSSGQQYGYTF; CDR3nt: TGTGCCAGCAGCTCAGGACAGCAGTATGGCTACACCTTC
abundance: NA; d_gene: TRBD2; j_gene: TRBJ2-3; v_gene: TRBV2; CDR3aa: CASRGGLAVTDTQYF; CDR3nt: TGTGCCAGCAGGGGGGGACTAGCGGTGACAGATACGCAGTATTTT
abundance: NA; d_gene: NA; j_gene: TRBJ2-5; v_gene: TRBV7-9; CDR3aa: CASSRQRTTQETQYF; CDR3nt: TGTGCCAGCAGCCGCCAGCGGACTACCCAAGAGACCCAGTACTTC
abundance: few; d_gene: NA; j_gene: TRBJ2-4; v_gene: TRBV7-9; CDR3aa: CASSPLKGGLENIQYF; CDR3nt: TGTGCCAGCAGCCCACTTAAAGGGGGGCTCGAAAACATTCAGTACTTC
abundance: NA; d_gene: TRBD2; j_gene: TRBJ2-2; v_gene: TRBV4-1; CDR3aa: CASSQVKREVPNTGELFF; CDR3nt: TGCGCCAGCAGCCAAGTAAAACGGGAGGTCCCGAACACCGGGGAGCTGTTTTTT
abundance: NA; d_gene: TRBD2; j_gene: TRBJ2-1; v_gene: TRBV27; CDR3aa: CASSSGTSGMAGEQFF; CDR3nt: TGTGCCAGCAGTTCCGGGACTAGCGGGATGGCGGGTGAGCAGTTCTTC
abundance: once; d_gene: TRBD2; j_gene: TRBJ2-7; v_gene: TRBV7-3; CDR3aa: CASSLEGTSGSYEQYF; CDR3nt: TGTGCCAGCAGCTTAGAAGGGACTAGCGGGAGCTACGAGCAGTACTTC
abundance: NA; d_gene: NA; j_gene: TRBJ1-2; v_gene: TRBV5-6; CDR3aa: CASVSYRTFRGYTF; CDR3nt: TGTGCCAGCGTTAGTTACCGCACCTTCAGAGGCTACACCTTC
abundance: once; d_gene: TRBD2; j_gene: TRBJ2-1; v_gene: TRBV11-2; CDR3aa: CASSSLGGGPGEQFF; CDR3nt: TGTGCCAGCAGCTCCCTCGGGGGAGGGCCCGGTGAGCAGTTCTTC